This paragraph reports one T cell receptor beta chain. This entry comes from a study of T cell changes during pregnancy in multiple sclerosis. J lost 7 bases, V lost 1 base, and 9 bases had no gene match. This CDR3 spans 15 amino acids. Germline loops: CDR1 LGHNA, CDR2 YSLEER. Some clones are missing from TCRdb's copy, which holds only in-frame ones; the method was immunoSEQ multiplex PCR. The table has tens of thousands of clones, about nine tenths seen once. This specimen consisted of peripheral blood, obtained after pregnancy. The V call is TRBV4-3, the J call TRBJ1-2; 7 positions match TRBD1. The TCR comes from a female donor in good health, enrolled as a control in a pregnancy study. The CDR3 region is CASSQVGSSGGGYTF. In DNA, the CDR3 is TGCGCCAGCAGCCAAGTAGGGTCCTCAGGGGGTGGCTACACCTTC.